This T cell receptor beta chain was recorded in a study of blood T cell repertoires in COVID-19. This CDR3 contains 14 residues. Per germline, CDR1 SGHVS and CDR2 FQNEAQ. The V gene lost 1 base and the J gene lost 9 bases, with 10 bases spanning the gap. The protocol was immunoSEQ multiplex PCR, while the TCRdb copy is restricted to in-frame clones and leaves out a portion. The sample contains about 41,000 clones, about 85% of which appear only once. The sequenced material came from peripheral blood. The genes are TRBV7-8 and TRBJ1-6, with unresolved D. This clonotype originated in a man in his sixties with acute or convalescent COVID-19. CDR3 sequence (DNA): TGTGCCAGCAGCTTAGGGGCTATAGGTTCACCCCTCCACTTT. This gives the protein CASSLGAIGSPLHF.